The sequence of this T cell receptor (beta chain) was determined in a study of shared clonotypes between healthy human individuals. Study observations and caveats: Donor clonotype sharing was expected to depend on sequencing depth. Blood was the sole source, and tissue repertoires probably differ. Unshared clonotypes carried lower generation probabilities than those common to all four donors.

Naive CD8 cells lacked CD45RO and underwent positive selection for CCR7, leaving out terminally differentiated effector memory CD45RA+ cells. The CDR3 extends over 13 amino acids. The V and J ends lost 6 bases and 2 bases respectively, with 11 bases between them. Germline V gene data show CDR1 as MNHNS and CDR2 as SASEGT. Sorted-subset replicate PCRs used roughly 210 ng of genomic DNA. This amount corresponded to tens of thousands of T cell genomes. Here immunoSEQ multiplex PCR was the method, and the copy in TCRdb shows in-frame clones only, minus some. The sample holds around 1.9 million clones, 85% to 95% seen once. For this clone: What it recognizes is unknown.

The chain employs TRBV6-1 and TRBJ2-7, with D uncertain. What was sequenced was naive CD8+ T cells from PBMCs. The TCR was taken from a man in his late teens or twenties in good health. Some clones in this sample may be carry-over from other donors' samples. CDR3 protein: CASSHLQAYEQYF. The CDR3 DNA reads TGTGCCAGCAGCCACTTACAAGCCTACGAGCAGTACTTC.